Below are 8 T cell receptor beta chains sequenced from a single sample in a study of T cells after yellow fever vaccination. TCRdb redid the calling of the 5' RACE reads with MiXCR, one entry per CDR3 protein. The table lists approximately 340,000 distinct CDR3 sequences, about 9.5% of them singletons. Specimen: PBMCs, collected on the day of the first yellow fever vaccination. These receptor sequences come from a man aged 18 to 29 who received the YFV17D yellow fever vaccine.

V usage is TRBV6-5 and J usage is TRBJ2-3; D is undetermined. Germline V gene sequence: CDR1 MNHEY, CDR2 SVGAGI. Trimming removed 0 bases at V and 1 base at J, with 5 bases between. This CDR3 contains 14 residues. In DNA, the CDR3 is TGTGCCAGCAGTTACTCGTGGGGCACAGATACGCAGTATTTT. Protein product: CASSYSWGTDTQYF.

This clonotype came up many times. The chain carries TRBV7-2 and TRBJ2-2, with TRBD2 matching 8 bases. Germline V gene sequence: CDR1 SGHTA, CDR2 FQGNSA. The junction had 7 bases not matched to a gene; V was cut back by 4 bases and J by 6 bases. CDR3 length: 15 residues. CDR3 sequence reads: CASSSLGGVAGELFF. In DNA, the CDR3 is TGTGCCAGCAGCTCCCTCGGGGGGGTGGCCGGGGAGCTGTTTTTT.

In this sample, this clonotype turned up many times. The chain recombines TRBV4-3 with TRBJ2-1; no clear D gene. From germline, CDR1 is LGHNA and CDR2 YSLEER. The V gene lost 1 base and the J gene lost 5 bases, with 18 bases spanning the gap. This CDR3 is built from 17 residues. In DNA, the CDR3 is TGCGCCAGCAGCCAAGGGGTAGACTTCGATATACACAATGAGCAGTTCTTC. Translation: CASSQGVDFDIHNEQFF.

This clonotype was recorded a few times. The J gene is TRBJ2-7, the V gene TRBV27; 10 bases agree with TRBD1. In germline, CDR1 is MNHEY, CDR2 SMNVEV (reference sequence). The CDR3 has 15 amino acids. The ends lost 6 bases at V and 3 bases at J; junction bases unmatched: 8. This CDR3 is CASSRGQGGGYEQYF. The DNA for the CDR3 is TGTGCCAGCAGCCGTGGACAGGGGGGCGGCTACGAGCAGTACTTC.

The sample holds a few counts of this clonotype. The junction departs from germline at one end; a sequencing error may be responsible. The rearrangement links TRBV4-1 to TRBJ1-5, with a possible D match to TRBD1 (5 bases). CDR1 MGHRA and CDR2 YSYEKL come from the germline V gene. The CDR3 is made up of 15 amino acids. The CDR3 is CASRQGMEGYQPQHF. Written as DNA, the CDR3 is TGCGCCAGCAGGCAAGGAATGGAGGGGTATCAGCCCCAGCATTTT.

This clonotype was detected a few times. The V gene is TRBV29-1, the J gene TRBJ1-2; D is undetermined. The V end was cut by 0 bases, the J end by 8 bases, with 7 bases between. Germline V gene sequence: CDR1 SQVTM, CDR2 ANQGSEA. This CDR3 contains 11 residues. Here the CDR3 reads CSVEDRNGYTF. In nucleotides, the CDR3 is TGCAGCGTTGAAGATCGCAACGGCTACACCTTC.

This clonotype was observed at least ten times. V gene TRBV7-2 combines with J gene TRBJ1-3; 7 positions match TRBD1. The germline CDR1 and CDR2 sequences are SGHTA and FQGNSA. J was trimmed by 0 bases and V by 6 bases; bases with no gene match: 5. The CDR3 has 15 residues. The DNA of the CDR3 is TGTGCCAGCAGTTACAGGGGAGGCTCTGGAAACACCATATATTTT. Encoded protein: CASSYRGGSGNTIYF. The full variable domain, its missing parts supplied by reference TRBV7-2 and TRBJ1-3, is GAGVSQSPSNKVTEKGKDVELRCDPISGHTALYWYRQSLGQGLEFLIYFQGNSAPDKSGLPSDRFSAERTGGSVSTLTIQRTQQEDSAVYLCASSYRGGSGNTIYFGEGSWLTVV.

This clonotype was observed a handful of times. This chain connects TRBV20-1 to TRBJ1-3, with D unclear. There are 13 residues in the CDR3. Germline V lookup: CDR1 DFQATT, CDR2 SNEGSKA (reference sequence). CDR3 region: CGHRGSSGNTIYF. CDR3 coding DNA: TGCGGTCACAGAGGAAGCTCTGGAAACACCATATATTTT.